The TCR beta chain described here comes from a study of identical twins. This clonotype was recorded a few times. The antigen is undetermined. Germline CDR1 is MNHNS and CDR2 is SASEGT. The CDR3 loop spans 13 amino acids. V lost 6 bases and J 5 bases, leaving 11 bases between the germline ends. Study-level results: Beta out-of-frame sequences displayed a weaker excess of sharing between twins. The authors noted that invariant MAIT and iNKT cells could partly confound zero-insertion analyses. Carriage of fewer insertions was seen in abundant cord blood beta clonotypes, whereas memory repertoires showed none.

MiXCR, applied by TCRdb to the 5' RACE reads, yields one record per CDR3 protein. Counted here are approximately 890,000 distinct CDR3 sequences, over 9% occurring once; the ten biggest clones make up around 1.6%. These data were also reused for a study on yellow fever vaccine responses in identical twins. This second study says: Twins' T cell vaccine responses reportedly looked partly convergent, partly personalized.

The clonotype was recovered from a young woman in good health. The chain carries TRBV6-1 and TRBJ2-4; tentative D call: TRBD2 (5 bases). Source material: PBMCs. Here the CDR3 reads CASRAGSENIQYF. The CDR3, as DNA: TGTGCCAGCAGGGCTGGTAGCGAAAACATTCAGTACTTC.